A single T cell receptor beta chain is shown here with its context. This clonotype was detected ten times or more. It lacks a known antigen. No clone much larger than this one lies a single base away; base qualities are absent. The sample originates from a study of spatial heterogeneity in lung cancer (dated by TCRdb to between 2018 and 2020). For the study in its entirety: More beta-chain than alpha-chain transcripts were consistently detected, likely reflecting higher beta-chain transcript abundance. The study linked features of the TCR repertoire to counts of nonsynonymous mutations, which were determined by whole-exome sequencing of tumor tissue. In the raw uncorrected reads, each unique combination of TCR and UMI appeared more than ten times on average. In non-small cell lung cancer, the study quantitatively compared TCR alpha and beta repertoires across several tumor regions, matched nontumor lung, and blood. In tumor regions, TCR transcript counts showed a strong correlation with a T cell transcriptional module score derived from matched bulk RNA-seq. At surgery, hundreds of tumor regions, fewer than 85 matched nontumor lung samples and 45 to 60 PBMC samples were TCR-sequenced for both alpha and beta chains. General conclusions and limits of the study: Confirming at a functional level the hypothesis that regional TCRs recognize regional mutations was considered to require additional single-cell paired TCR alpha and beta sequencing. Counts of ubiquitous and regional expanded TCRs were found to correlate with counts of ubiquitous and regional nonsynonymous mutations, respectively. The tumor nonsynonymous mutation count correlated with the number of expanded intratumoral alpha and beta TCRs. TCR-seq coverage of tumor T cells was estimated at only roughly 7.7% for alpha chains and 11% to 15% for beta chains.

The method was 5' RACE. Sequenced using a NextSeq 500. To allow correction of PCR and sequencing errors, the TCR library protocol tagged every TCR cDNA molecule with a unique molecular identifier. Per the authors' processing: TCR identification, UMI-based error correction and CDR3 extraction were all carried out with Decombinator tools. Expanded TCRs were defined as those above a frequency of 2 per 1,000, corresponding to the top 1% of the tumor frequency distribution. Expanded tumor TCRs statistically deemed absent (corrected P<0.05) from at least one tumor region were classed as regional, and all other expanded tumor TCRs were classed as ubiquitous. Rényi diversity was computed with the R vegan package after subsampling each repertoire 100 times to 5,000 TCRs. CDR3 similarity networks were built from amino acid triplet string-kernel similarity, with CDR3s being connected when pairwise similarity was above 0.82. In-frame beta chains were kept once TCRdb had trimmed the public reads at Q25 with fastp and called clones with MiXCR. Rows are unified per CDR3 protein, each entry keeping the most common DNA and genes. Clone size and V and J calls follow TCRdb, not the original study. For this sample the table gives some 8,000 distinct CDR3 sequences, of which about 9.3% were detected only once. Around 12% of the sample is taken by the ten largest.

The sample's time point label is to be understood as: sample taken at primary tumor resection. The donors were more than 65 patients from the lung TRACERx cohort who had early-stage, untreated non-small cell lung cancer. For TCR sequencing, whole RNA was extracted from tumor and nontumor lung tissue, or from cryopreserved PBMC samples, and no cell sorting was done. Only patients with enough RNA available from two or more tumor regions were chosen for TCR sequencing. Tumor and adjacent nontumor lung specimens were reviewed by a lung pathologist before selection. Germline trimming amounts to 7 bases on V and 6 bases on J, with 25 as the count of junction bases outside the gene matches. The CDR3 runs 20 residues from the cysteine to the phenylalanine. Of all the DNA, just the CDR3 is kept, 60 bases in frame from base 1. The germline V gene encodes CDR1 MNHEY and CDR2 SMNVEV (reference sequence).

Specimen: lung tumor tissue, collected at surgery. The chain was built from TRBV27 and TRBJ1-5, with 9 bases matching TRBD1. The sequence was obtained from a male donor with early-stage non-small cell lung cancer. CDR3 sequence: CASTPIRDRDPSGVGQPQHF. The DNA is as follows: TGTGCCAGCACCCCTATCCGGGACAGGGACCCTTCGGGAGTCGGTCAGCCCCAGCATTTT.